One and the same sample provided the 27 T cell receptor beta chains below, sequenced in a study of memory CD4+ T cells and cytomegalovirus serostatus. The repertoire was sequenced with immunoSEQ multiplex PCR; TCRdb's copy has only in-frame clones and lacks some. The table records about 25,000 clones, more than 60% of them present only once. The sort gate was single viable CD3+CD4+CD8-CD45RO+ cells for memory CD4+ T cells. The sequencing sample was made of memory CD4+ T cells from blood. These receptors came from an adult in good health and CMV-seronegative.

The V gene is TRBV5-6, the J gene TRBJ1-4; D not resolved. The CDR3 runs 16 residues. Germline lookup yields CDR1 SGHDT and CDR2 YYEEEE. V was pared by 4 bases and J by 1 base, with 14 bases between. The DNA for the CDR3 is TGTGCCAGCAGCACAATAAGGGTGGGAACTAATGAAAAACTGTTTTTT. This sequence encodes CASSTIRVGTNEKLFF.

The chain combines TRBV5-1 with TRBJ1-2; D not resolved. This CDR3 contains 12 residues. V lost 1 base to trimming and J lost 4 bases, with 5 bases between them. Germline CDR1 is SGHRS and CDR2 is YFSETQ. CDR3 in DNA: TGCGCCAGCAGCTTGCCCGGCTATGGCTACACCTTC. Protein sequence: CASSLPGYGYTF. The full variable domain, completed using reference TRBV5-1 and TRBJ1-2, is KAGVTQTPRYLIKTRGQQVTLSCSPISGHRSVSWYQQTPGQGLQFLFEYFSETQRNKGNFPGRFSGRQFSNSRSEMNVSTLELGDSALYLCASSLPGYGYTFGSGTRLTVV.

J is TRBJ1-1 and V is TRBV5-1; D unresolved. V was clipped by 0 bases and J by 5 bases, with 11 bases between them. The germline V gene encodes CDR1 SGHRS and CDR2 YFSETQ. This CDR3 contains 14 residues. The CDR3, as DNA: TGCGCCAGCAGCTTGGACCCCGGGTCTACTGAAGCTTTCTTT. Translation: CASSLDPGSTEAFF.

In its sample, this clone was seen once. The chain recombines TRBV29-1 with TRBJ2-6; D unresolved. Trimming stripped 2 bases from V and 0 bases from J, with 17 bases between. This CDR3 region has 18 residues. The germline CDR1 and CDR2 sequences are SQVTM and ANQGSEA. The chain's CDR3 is CSVESERSRSSGANVLTF. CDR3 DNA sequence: TGCAGCGTTGAATCGGAACGTTCCCGAAGCTCTGGGGCCAACGTCCTGACTTTC. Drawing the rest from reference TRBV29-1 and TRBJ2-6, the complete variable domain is SAVISQKPSRDICQRGTSLTIQCQVDSQVTMMFWYRQQPGQSLTLIATANQGSEATYESGFVIDKFPISRPNLTFSTLTVSNMSPEDSSIYLCSVESERSRSSGANVLTFGAGSRLTVL.

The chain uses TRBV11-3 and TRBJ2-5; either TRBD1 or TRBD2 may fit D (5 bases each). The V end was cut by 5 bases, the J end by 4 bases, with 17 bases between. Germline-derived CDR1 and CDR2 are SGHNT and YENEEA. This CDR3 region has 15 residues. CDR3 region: CASSVGSRERETQYF. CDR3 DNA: TGTGCCAGCAGCGTAGGAAGCAGGGAGCGAGAGACCCAGTACTTC.

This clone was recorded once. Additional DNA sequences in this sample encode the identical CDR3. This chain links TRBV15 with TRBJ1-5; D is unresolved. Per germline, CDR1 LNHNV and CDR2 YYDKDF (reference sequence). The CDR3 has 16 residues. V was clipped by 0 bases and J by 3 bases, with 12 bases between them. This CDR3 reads CATSRDHSGNNQPQHF. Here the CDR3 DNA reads TGTGCCACCAGCAGAGATCACTCGGGTAACAATCAGCCCCAGCATTTT.

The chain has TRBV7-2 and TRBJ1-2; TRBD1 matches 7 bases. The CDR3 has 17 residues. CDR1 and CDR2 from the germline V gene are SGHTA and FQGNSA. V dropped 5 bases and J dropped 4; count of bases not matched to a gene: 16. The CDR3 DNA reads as TGTGCCAGCAGCCGGAAAATTTTAGGACAGGCGACCTATGGCTACACCTTC. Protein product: CASSRKILGQATYGYTF.

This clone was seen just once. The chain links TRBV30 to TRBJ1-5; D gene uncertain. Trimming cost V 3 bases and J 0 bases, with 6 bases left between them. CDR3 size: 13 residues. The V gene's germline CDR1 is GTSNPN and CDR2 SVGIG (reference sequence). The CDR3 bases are TGTGCCTGGAGGACGGATAGCAATCAGCCCCAGCATTTT. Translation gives CAWRTDSNQPQHF. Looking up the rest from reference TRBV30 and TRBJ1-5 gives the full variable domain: SQTIHQWPATLVQPVGSPLSLECTVEGTSNPNLYWYRQAAGRGLQLLFYSVGIGQISSEVPQNLSASRPQDRQFILSSKKLLLSDSGFYLCAWRTDSNQPQHFGDGTRLSIL.

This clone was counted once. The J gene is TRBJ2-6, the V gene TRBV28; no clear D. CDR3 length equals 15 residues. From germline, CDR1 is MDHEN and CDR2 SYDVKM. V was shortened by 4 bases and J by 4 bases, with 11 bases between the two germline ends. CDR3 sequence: CASSYLSAGANVLTF. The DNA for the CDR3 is TGTGCCAGCAGTTATTTAAGTGCCGGGGCCAACGTCCTGACTTTC.

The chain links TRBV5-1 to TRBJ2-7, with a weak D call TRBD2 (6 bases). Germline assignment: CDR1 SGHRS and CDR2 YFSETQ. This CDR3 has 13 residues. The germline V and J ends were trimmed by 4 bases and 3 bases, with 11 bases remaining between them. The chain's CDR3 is CASSRDFNYEQYF. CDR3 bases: TGCGCCAGCAGCCGGGACTTCAACTACGAGCAGTACTTC.

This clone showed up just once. The CDR3 reads CASSLSQGTYEQYF. As DNA, the CDR3 is TGTGCCAGCAGCTTAAGCCAGGGAACCTACGAGCAGTACTTC. The V gene is TRBV11-1, the J gene TRBJ2-7, with D maybe TRBD1 (5 bases). The CDR3 consists of 14 residues. Between the trimmed V and J ends, which lost 2 bases and 2 bases, there was a span of 10 bases. In germline, CDR1 is SGHAT, CDR2 FQDESV (reference sequence).

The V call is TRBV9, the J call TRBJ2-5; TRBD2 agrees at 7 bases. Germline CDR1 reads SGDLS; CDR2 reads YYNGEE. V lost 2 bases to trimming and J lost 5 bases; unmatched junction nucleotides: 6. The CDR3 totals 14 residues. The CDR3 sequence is CASSVGTIRETQYF. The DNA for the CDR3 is TGTGCCAGCAGCGTTGGGACTATAAGGGAGACCCAGTACTTC. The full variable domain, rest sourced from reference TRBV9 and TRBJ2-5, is DSGVTQTPKHLITATGQRVTLRCSPRSGDLSVYWYQQSLDQGLQFLIQYYNGEERAKGNILERFSAQQFPDLHSELNLSSLELGDSALYFCASSVGTIRETQYFGPGTRLLVL.

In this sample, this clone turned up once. Here the CDR3 reads CASSPPNYNEQFF. CDR3 nucleotide sequence: TGTGCCAGCAGCCCCCCCAACTACAATGAGCAGTTCTTC. The gene calls are TRBV5-4 and TRBJ2-1; unclear D gene. The CDR3 is 13 amino acids. V lost 4 bases, J lost 3 bases, and 8 bases lay in between. The germline V gene encodes CDR1 SGHNT and CDR2 YYREEE (reference sequence).

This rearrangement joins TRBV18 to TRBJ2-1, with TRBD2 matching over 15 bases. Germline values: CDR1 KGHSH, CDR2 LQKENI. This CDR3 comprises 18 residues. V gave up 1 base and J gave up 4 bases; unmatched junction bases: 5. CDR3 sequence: CASSPRRTSGGVYNEQFF. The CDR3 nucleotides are TGTGCCAGCTCACCACGACGGACTAGCGGGGGGGTTTACAATGAGCAGTTCTTC. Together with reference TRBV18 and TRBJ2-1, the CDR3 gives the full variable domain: NAGVMQNPRHLVRRRGQEARLRCSPMKGHSHVYWYRQLPEEGLKFMVYLQKENIIDESGMPKERFSAEFPKEGPSILRIQQVVRGDSAAYFCASSPRRTSGGVYNEQFFGPGTRLTVL.

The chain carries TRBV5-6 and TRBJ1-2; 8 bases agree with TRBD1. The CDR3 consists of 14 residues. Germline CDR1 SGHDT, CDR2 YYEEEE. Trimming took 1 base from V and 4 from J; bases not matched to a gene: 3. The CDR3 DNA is TGTGCCAGCAGCTTGACGGACAGGGCCTATGGCTACACCTTC. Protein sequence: CASSLTDRAYGYTF. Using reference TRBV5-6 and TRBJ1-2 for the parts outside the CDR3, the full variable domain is DAGVTQSPTHLIKTRGQQVTLRCSPKSGHDTVSWYQQALGQGPQFIFQYYEEEERQRGNFPDRFSGHQFPNYSSELNVNALLLGDSALYLCASSLTDRAYGYTFGSGTRLTVV.

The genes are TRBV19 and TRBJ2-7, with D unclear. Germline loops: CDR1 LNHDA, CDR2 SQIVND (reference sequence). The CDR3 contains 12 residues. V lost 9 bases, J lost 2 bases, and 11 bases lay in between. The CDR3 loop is CARKKGPYEQYF. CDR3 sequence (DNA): TGTGCCAGGAAAAAGGGCCCCTACGAGCAGTACTTC. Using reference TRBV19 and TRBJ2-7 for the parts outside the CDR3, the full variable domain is DGGITQSPKYLFRKEGQNVTLSCEQNLNHDAMYWYRQDPGQGLRLIYYSQIVNDFQKGDIAEGYSVSREKKESFPLTVTSAQKNPTAFYLCARKKGPYEQYFGPGTRLTVT.

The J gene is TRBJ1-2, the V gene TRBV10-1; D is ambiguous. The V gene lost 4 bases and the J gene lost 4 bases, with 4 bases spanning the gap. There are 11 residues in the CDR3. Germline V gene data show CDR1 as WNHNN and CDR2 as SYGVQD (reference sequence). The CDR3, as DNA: TGCGCCAGCAGTGGGGTCTATGGCTACACCTTC. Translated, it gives CASSGVYGYTF.

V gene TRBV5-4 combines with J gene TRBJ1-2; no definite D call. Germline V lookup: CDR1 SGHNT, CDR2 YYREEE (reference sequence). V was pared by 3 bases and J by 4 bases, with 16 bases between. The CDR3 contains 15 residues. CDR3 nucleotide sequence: TGTGCCAGCAGCTCCTCCGGAGGCTCTCCCTATGGCTACACCTTC. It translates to CASSSSGGSPYGYTF. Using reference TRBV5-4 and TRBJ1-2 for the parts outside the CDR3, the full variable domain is ETGVTQSPTHLIKTRGQQVTLRCSSQSGHNTVSWYQQALGQGPQFIFQYYREEENGRGNFPPRFSGLQFPNYSSELNVNALELDDSALYLCASSSSGGSPYGYTFGSGTRLTVV.

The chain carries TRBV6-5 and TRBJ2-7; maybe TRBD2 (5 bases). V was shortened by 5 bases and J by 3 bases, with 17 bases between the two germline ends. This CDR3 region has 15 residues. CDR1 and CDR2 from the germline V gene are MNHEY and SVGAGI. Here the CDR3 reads CASSRVRTSLYEQYF. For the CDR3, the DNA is TGTGCCAGCAGTCGAGTTCGAACTAGTCTCTACGAGCAGTACTTC.

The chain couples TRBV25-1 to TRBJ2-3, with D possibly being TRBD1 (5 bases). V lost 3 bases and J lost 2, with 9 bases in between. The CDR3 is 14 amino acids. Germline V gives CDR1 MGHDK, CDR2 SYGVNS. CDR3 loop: CASSDIGDTDTQYF. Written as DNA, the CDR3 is TGTGCCAGCAGTGATATAGGGGACACAGATACGCAGTATTTT.

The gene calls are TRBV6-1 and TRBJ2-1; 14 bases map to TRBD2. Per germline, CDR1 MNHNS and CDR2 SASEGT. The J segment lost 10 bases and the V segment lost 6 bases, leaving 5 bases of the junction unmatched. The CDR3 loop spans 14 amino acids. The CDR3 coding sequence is TGTGCCAGCAGGGGACTAGCGGGGGAGCGAGAGCAGTTCTTC. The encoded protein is CASRGLAGEREQFF.

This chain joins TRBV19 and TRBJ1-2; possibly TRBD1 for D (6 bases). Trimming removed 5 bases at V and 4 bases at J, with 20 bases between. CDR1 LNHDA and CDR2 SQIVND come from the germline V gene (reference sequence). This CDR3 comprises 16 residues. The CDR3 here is CASSDARGSTFYGYTF. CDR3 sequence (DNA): TGTGCCAGTAGTGACGCCAGGGGAAGCACATTCTATGGCTACACCTTC.

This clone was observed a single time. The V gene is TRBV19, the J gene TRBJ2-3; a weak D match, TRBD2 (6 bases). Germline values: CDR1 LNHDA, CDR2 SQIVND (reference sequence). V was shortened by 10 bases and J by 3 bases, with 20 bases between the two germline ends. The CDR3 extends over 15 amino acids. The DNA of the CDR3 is TGTGCCACCAGGGCGGGGACGAGGACTACAGATACGCAGTATTTT. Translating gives CATRAGTRTTDTQYF.

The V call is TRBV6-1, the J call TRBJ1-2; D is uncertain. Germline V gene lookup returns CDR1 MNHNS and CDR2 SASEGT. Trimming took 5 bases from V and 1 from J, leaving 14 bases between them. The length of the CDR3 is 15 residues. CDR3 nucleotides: TGTGCCAGCAGTCAAAGAGGTGGGAGTAACTATGGCTACACCTTC. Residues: CASSQRGGSNYGYTF.

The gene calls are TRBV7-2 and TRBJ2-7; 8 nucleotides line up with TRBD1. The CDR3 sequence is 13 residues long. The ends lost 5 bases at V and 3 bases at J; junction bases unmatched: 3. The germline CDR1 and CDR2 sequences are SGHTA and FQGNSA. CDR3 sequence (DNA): TGTGCCAGCAGCCCAGGGACAGGCTACGAGCAGTACTTC. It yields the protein CASSPGTGYEQYF.

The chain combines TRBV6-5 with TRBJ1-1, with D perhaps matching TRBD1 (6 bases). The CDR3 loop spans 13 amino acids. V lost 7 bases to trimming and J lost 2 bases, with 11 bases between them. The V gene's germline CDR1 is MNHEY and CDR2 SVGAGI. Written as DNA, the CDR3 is TGTGCCAGCAATGCAGGGGTAAACACTGAAGCTTTCTTT. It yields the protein CASNAGVNTEAFF.

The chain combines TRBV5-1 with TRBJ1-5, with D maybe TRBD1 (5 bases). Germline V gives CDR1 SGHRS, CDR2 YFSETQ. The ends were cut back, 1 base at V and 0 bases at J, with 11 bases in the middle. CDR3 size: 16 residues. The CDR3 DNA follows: TGCGCCAGCAGCTTGTCGGGACCCAATAGCAATCAGCCCCAGCATTTT. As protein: CASSLSGPNSNQPQHF.